This passage covers 18 T cell receptor beta chains from one sample sequenced in a study of T-cell memory formation after mild COVID-19. TCRdb redid the calling of the 5' RACE reads with MiXCR, one entry per CDR3 protein. The table records approximately 430,000 distinct CDR3 sequences, around 22% of them present only once. Specimen: PBMCs or a T cell subset sorted from them (not recorded which). The receptors shown here come from an adult woman who had mild COVID-19 (a few samples of this study predate the infection). Cell type and time point are not known.

This clonotype was picked up a small number of times. The chain is built from TRBV6-1 and TRBJ1-5, with 9 bases lining up with TRBD1. V was clipped by 5 bases and J by 3 bases; unmatched bases: 5. The V gene's germline CDR1 is MNHNS and CDR2 SASEGT. The CDR3 sequence is 15 residues long. The CDR3 region has the DNA TGTGCCAGCAGTTGGACAGGGGTCGTCAATCAGCCCCAGCATTTT. Its translation: CASSWTGVVNQPQHF.

V gene TRBV3-1 combines with J gene TRBJ2-7, with D perhaps TRBD2 (5 bases). Trimming pared 0 bases from V and 6 bases from J, leaving 15 bases between. Germline CDR1 and CDR2: LGHDT and YNNKEL (reference sequence). This CDR3 is 15 amino acids long. The CDR3 DNA follows: TGTGCCAGCAGCCAAGAAGGCACTAGTATTTCCGAGCAGTACTTC. Protein sequence: CASSQEGTSISEQYF.

There are a few counts of this clonotype. The chain employs TRBV15 and TRBJ2-5; D possibly corresponds to TRBD2 (6 bases). This CDR3 region has 15 residues. Trimming took off 3 bases at V and 3 bases at J, with 14 bases between the two ends. Germline V gene sequence: CDR1 LNHNV, CDR2 YYDKDF (reference sequence). CDR3 DNA: TGTGCCACCAGCAGTCTCAGCGGGCTTAAAGAGACCCAGTACTTC. This translates into CATSSLSGLKETQYF. The full variable domain, in which reference TRBV15 and TRBJ2-5 provide the parts outside the CDR3, is DAMVIQNPRYQVTQFGKPVTLSCSQTLNHNVMYWYQQKSSQAPKLLFHYYDKDFNNEADTPDNFQSRRPNTSFCFLDIRSPGLGDTAMYLCATSSLSGLKETQYFGPGTRLLVL.

Notes on this clonotype: An end of the junction does not agree with germline; a read error may underlie this. The V call is TRBV24-1, the J call TRBJ1-2; 7 nucleotides agree with TRBD1. The length of the CDR3 is 13 residues. Germline values: CDR1 KGHDR, CDR2 SFDVKD. CDR3 sequence reads: CATSDLRSRGQNF. CDR3 nucleotide sequence: TGTGCCACCAGTGATTTGCGTTCGCGGGGACAGAACTTC.

This chain joins TRBV7-3 and TRBJ2-2; the D gene is possibly TRBD2 (5 bases). The V gene lost 4 bases and the J gene lost 8 bases, with 11 bases spanning the gap. This CDR3 is 13 amino acids long. Germline lookup yields CDR1 SGHTA and CDR2 FQGTGA. The CDR3 DNA sequence: TGTGCCAGCAGCTCGACGGAGGTGGGGGAGCTGTTTTTT. Translation: CASSSTEVGELFF. Looking up the rest from reference TRBV7-3 and TRBJ2-2 gives the full variable domain: GAGVSQTPSNKVTEKGKYVELRCDPISGHTALYWYRQSLGQGPEFLIYFQGTGAADDSGLPNDRFFAVRPEGSVSTLKIQRTERGDSAVYLCASSSTEVGELFFGEGSRLTVL.

This clonotype has just a few counts. The J gene is TRBJ1-1, the V gene TRBV6-2 or TRBV6-3; no reliable D call. Trimming shortened V by 2 bases and J by 10 bases, and 20 bases separated the two germline ends. Germline loops: CDR1 MNHEY, CDR2 SVGEGT. The CDR3 spans 15 residues. The CDR3 spells CASSYALFRSRGAFF. CDR3 DNA: TGTGCCAGCAGTTACGCACTTTTCAGGTCTCGGGGAGCTTTCTTT.

J is TRBJ2-1 and V is TRBV27, with 8 bases fitting TRBD2. CDR1 and CDR2 from the germline V gene are MNHEY and SMNVEV (reference sequence). The J segment lost 4 bases and the V segment lost 0 bases, leaving 5 bases of the junction unmatched. This CDR3 spans 16 amino acids. The CDR3 is CASSLSRSGGYNEQFF. Written as DNA, the CDR3 is TGTGCCAGCAGTTTATCGCGGAGCGGGGGTTACAATGAGCAGTTCTTC.

The chain couples TRBV3-1 to TRBJ2-5, with no clear D. The germline V and J ends were trimmed by 3 bases and 9 bases, with 14 bases remaining between them. CDR3 length equals 13 residues. Germline lookup yields CDR1 LGHDT and CDR2 YNNKEL (reference sequence). CDR3 in DNA: TGTGCCAGCAGCCAGGGTGGCGCATTGGCCCAGTACTTC. Translation: CASSQGGALAQYF.

To note about this clonotype: Compared with germline, one end of the junction differs, possibly owing to a read error. The chain carries TRBV2 and TRBJ2-1; no definite D call. Per germline, CDR1 SNHLY and CDR2 FYNNEI. The CDR3 has 12 amino acids. As DNA, the CDR3 is TGTGCCAGCAGTGAACTTCTGGCGGTCCTCTCCTTC. Translating gives CASSELLAVLSF.

The chain combines TRBV12-3 or TRBV12-4 with TRBJ1-6; D remains ambiguous. The V end was cut by 2 bases, the J end by 9 bases, with 14 bases between. There are 15 residues in the CDR3. CDR3 amino acids: CASSLRALGGSPLHF. The CDR3 DNA follows: TGTGCCAGCAGTTTAAGGGCCCTAGGAGGTTCACCCCTCCACTTT.

The rearrangement uses TRBV6-2 or TRBV6-3 and TRBJ2-7; 13 nucleotides match TRBD2. CDR1 and CDR2 from the germline V gene are MNHEY and SVGEGT. This CDR3 has 13 amino acids. Trimming cost V 4 bases and J 9 bases; bases outside gene matches: 3. The CDR3 sequence: CASSSGLAGTQYF. The CDR3 coding sequence is TGTGCCAGCAGTTCGGGACTAGCGGGAACGCAGTACTTC.

The rearrangement joins TRBV29-1 to TRBJ2-5; TRBD1 might be the D (6 bases). CDR1 is SQVTM and CDR2 is ANQGSEA in the germline V gene. The length of the CDR3 is 13 residues. V was cut by 6 bases and J by 5 bases, with 16 bases left in between. CDR3 amino acids: CSVVSRGRETQYF. CDR3 DNA sequence: TGCAGCGTCGTGTCCAGGGGCCGGGAGACCCAGTACTTC.

The chain is built from TRBV2 and TRBJ2-1; 8 bases match TRBD2. The CDR3 totals 15 residues. Germline CDR1 SNHLY, CDR2 FYNNEI. With V trimmed by 7 bases and J by 1 base, 6 bases remained unmatched. CDR3 region: CASTPQRGSYNEQFF. The DNA of the CDR3 is TGTGCCAGCACGCCCCAGCGGGGGTCCTACAATGAGCAGTTCTTC.

The sample holds a few counts of this clonotype. The V gene is TRBV27, the J gene TRBJ1-2; maybe TRBD1 (5 bases). Trimming shortened V by 5 bases and J by 4 bases, and 17 bases separated the two germline ends. Germline CDR1 is MNHEY and CDR2 is SMNVEV (reference sequence). The CDR3 covers 15 residues. CDR3 amino acids: CASSPTGQGGYGYTF. As DNA, the CDR3 is TGTGCCAGCAGTCCCACGGGGCAGGGTGGCTATGGCTACACCTTC.

This clonotype was counted a few times. The rearrangement joins TRBV4-2 to TRBJ2-3; D uncertain. This CDR3 has 15 amino acids. Deletions cut 2 bases from V and 5 bases from J, with 14 bases between. In germline, CDR1 is LGHNA, CDR2 YNFKEQ. The CDR3 protein is CASSQQSVMGDTQYF. The CDR3 DNA reads as TGTGCCAGCAGCCAACAGTCAGTCATGGGAGATACGCAGTATTTT.

The CDR3 DNA reads as TGTGCCAGCAGTTCAACCTTGAGGGGGCAGGGCTATGGCTACACCTTC. As protein: CASSSTLRGQGYGYTF. This chain connects TRBV12-3 or TRBV12-4 to TRBJ1-2, with 7 bases fitting TRBD1. This CDR3 has 16 amino acids. The junction had 12 bases not matched to a gene; V was cut back by 4 bases and J by 4 bases.

There are a few counts of this clonotype. The chain links TRBV7-2 to TRBJ2-1; D not resolved. The V end lost 5 bases, the J end lost 7 bases, and 15 bases lay between the germline ends. The germline CDR1 and CDR2 sequences are SGHTA and FQGNSA. This CDR3 spans 14 amino acids. CDR3 sequence reads: CASSLRRLGNEQFF. The DNA of the CDR3 is TGTGCCAGCAGCCTAAGGCGGTTGGGGAATGAGCAGTTCTTC.

The chain is built from TRBV24-1 and TRBJ2-3; 10 bases are shared with TRBD2. J gave up 3 bases and V 9 bases, and 5 bases lay outside the gene matches. CDR3 size: 14 residues. From germline, CDR1 is KGHDR and CDR2 SFDVKD. The CDR3 coding sequence is TGTGCCACCGGGCTAGCGGGAGTAACAGATACGCAGTATTTT. Protein product: CATGLAGVTDTQYF.